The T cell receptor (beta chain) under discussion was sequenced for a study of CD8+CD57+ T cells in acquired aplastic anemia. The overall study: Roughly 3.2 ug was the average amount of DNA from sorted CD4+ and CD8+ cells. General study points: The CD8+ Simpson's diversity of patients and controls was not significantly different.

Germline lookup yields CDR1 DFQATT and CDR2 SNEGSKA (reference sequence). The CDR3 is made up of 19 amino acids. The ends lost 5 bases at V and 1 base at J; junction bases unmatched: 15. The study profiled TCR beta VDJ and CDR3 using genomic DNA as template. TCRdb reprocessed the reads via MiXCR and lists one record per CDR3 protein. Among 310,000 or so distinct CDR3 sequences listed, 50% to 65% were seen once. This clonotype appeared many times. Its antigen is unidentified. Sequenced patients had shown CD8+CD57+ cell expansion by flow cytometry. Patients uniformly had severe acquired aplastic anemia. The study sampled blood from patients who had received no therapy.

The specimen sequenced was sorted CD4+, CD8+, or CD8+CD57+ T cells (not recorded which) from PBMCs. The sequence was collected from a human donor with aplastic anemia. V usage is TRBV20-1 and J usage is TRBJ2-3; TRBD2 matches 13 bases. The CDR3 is CSARLAGGLIGSGTDTQYF. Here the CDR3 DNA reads TGCAGTGCTCGACTAGCGGGAGGACTGATAGGGTCTGGCACAGATACGCAGTATTTT.